The present T cell receptor beta chain was sequenced within a study of blood T cell repertoires in COVID-19. The CDR3 is 15 residues long. Germline V gene data show CDR1 as DFQATT and CDR2 as SNEGSKA (reference sequence). The J segment lost 0 bases and the V segment lost 3 bases, leaving 6 bases of the junction unmatched. Assay used: immunoSEQ multiplex PCR; TCRdb lists only in-frame clones, some missing. The top ten clones hold about 3.4% of a sample with about 160,000 clones, over 70% of them seen once. The TCR sequence derives from a woman aged 55-69 years who had recovered from COVID-19. This chain joins TRBV20-1 and TRBJ2-5; TRBD2 matches 8 bases. Input material: PBMCs or T cells enriched from blood (not recorded which). CDR3: CSASLSGGHQETQYF. The CDR3 nucleotides are TGCAGTGCTAGTTTGTCGGGGGGGCACCAAGAGACCCAGTACTTC.